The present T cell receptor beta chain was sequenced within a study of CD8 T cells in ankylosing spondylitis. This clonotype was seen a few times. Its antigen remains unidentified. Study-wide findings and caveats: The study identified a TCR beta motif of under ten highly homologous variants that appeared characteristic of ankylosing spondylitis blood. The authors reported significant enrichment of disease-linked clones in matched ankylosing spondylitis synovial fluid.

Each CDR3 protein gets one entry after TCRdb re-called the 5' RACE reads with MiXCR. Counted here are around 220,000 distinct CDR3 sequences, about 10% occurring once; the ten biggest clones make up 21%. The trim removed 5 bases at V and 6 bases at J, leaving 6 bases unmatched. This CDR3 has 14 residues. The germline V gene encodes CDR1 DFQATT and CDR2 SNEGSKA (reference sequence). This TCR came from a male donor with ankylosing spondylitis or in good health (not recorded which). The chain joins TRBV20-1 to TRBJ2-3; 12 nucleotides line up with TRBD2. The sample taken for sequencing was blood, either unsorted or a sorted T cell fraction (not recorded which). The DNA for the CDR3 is TGCAGTGCTTGGACTAGCGGGGTTTTGGATACGCAGTATTTT. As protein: CSAWTSGVLDTQYF.